The rows below give T cell receptor beta chains drawn from one sample of a study of cytomegalovirus exposure and HLA in healthy donors. Some clones are missing from TCRdb's copy, which holds only in-frame ones; the method was immunoSEQ multiplex PCR. The sample lists around 150,000 clones, about four fifths occurring once. Sequencing was performed on PBMCs. The receptors were sampled from a man aged 50 or older in good health and CMV-seropositive. CDR3s include the opening cysteine and the closing phenylalanine or tryptophan. A D gene is named only where the DNA matches it firmly. Clone size appears in some rows only: once, few, many, or a class for an expanded clone.

TRBJ1-3	TRBV7-9	NA	NA	TGTGCCAGCAGCTTCTCATTACAGGACATTCCGGGAGACACCATATATTTT	CASSFSLQDIPGDTIYF
TRBJ2-6	TRBV30	NA	NA	TGTGCCTGGGGCCAAGGCGGTGGGGCCAACGTCCTGACTTTC	CAWGQGGGANVLTF
TRBJ2-7	TRBV27	NA	NA	TGTGCCAGCAGTTTAGAAGCAGGGTTAAACTACGAGCAGTACTTC	CASSLEAGLNYEQYF
TRBJ2-2	TRBV25-1	NA	many	TGTGCCAGCAGTGATCAGGGTCGAACACCGGGGGAGCTGTTTTTT	CASSDQGRTPGELFF
TRBJ2-1	TRBV7-3	TRBD2	once	TGTGCCAGCAGCTCCGGACTAGCGGGCTACAATGAGCAGTTCTTC	CASSSGLAGYNEQFF
TRBJ1-1	TRBV5-1	NA	NA	TGCGCCAGCAGCTTGGGAAGCCGGGTCGGGGACACTGAAGCTTTCTTT	CASSLGSRVGDTEAFF
TRBJ2-3	TRBV5-1	TRBD1	NA	TGCGCCAGCAGCTTGGACGACAGGGCGGGCACAGATACGCAGTATTTT	CASSLDDRAGTDTQYF
TRBJ2-1	TRBV6-1	NA	NA	TGTGCCAGCAGCTGGACACGCTCGCCAGATGAGCAGTTCTTC	CASSWTRSPDEQFF
TRBJ2-7	TRBV6-4	TRBD1	once	TGTGCCAGCAGTGGCCGCTCCCGGGACAGGGGGCACGAGCAGTACTTC	CASSGRSRDRGHEQYF
TRBJ2-4	TRBV2	TRBD2	NA	TGTGCCAGCACCCCGGATAGCGGGAGTCGGAACATTCAGTACTTC	CASTPDSGSRNIQYF
TRBJ2-1	TRBV28	TRBD2	NA	TGTGCCAGCCTCAGGACTAGCGGATACAATGAGCAGTTCTTC	CASLRTSGYNEQFF
TRBJ2-7	TRBV18	TRBD2	few	TGTGCCAGCTCAAAGGGACTAGCGGGATCTTACGAGCAGTACTTC	CASSKGLAGSYEQYF
TRBJ2-5	TRBV7-2	NA	NA	TGTGCCAGCAGCTACTCGGACGGGACTGAGCAGTACTTC	CASSYSDGTEQYF
TRBJ2-7	TRBV7-8	TRBD2	NA	TGTGCCAGCAGCCGATCTAGCGGGATGGGAAACGAGCAGTACTTC	CASSRSSGMGNEQYF
TRBJ1-1	TRBV6-1	TRBD1	NA	TGTGCCAGCAGGGGACAGGGCGGGACTGAAGCTTTCTTT	CASRGQGGTEAFF
TRBJ2-7	TRBV2	NA	NA	TGTGCCAGCGGAGGGAGGTCCTACGAGCAGTACTTC	CASGGRSYEQYF
TRBJ1-4	TRBV30	NA	NA	TGTGCCTGGAGCCCCCATACCGGGTGGAATGAAAAACTGTTTTTT	CAWSPHTGWNEKLFF
TRBJ2-5	TRBV7-8	NA	NA	TGTGCCAGCAGCTTACTGCGGGAGACCCAGTACTTC	CASSLLRETQYF
TRBJ1-5	TRBV9	NA	NA	TGTGCCAGCAGCGTAGGGGGAGGGGGCAATCAGCCCCAGCATTTT	CASSVGGGGNQPQHF
TRBJ2-7	TRBV2	TRBD1	NA	TGTGCCAGCAGTGAAAGGAGTGGACAGGGGGCGAGGAGGTACGAGCAGTACTTC	CASSERSGQGARRYEQYF
TRBJ2-1	TRBV4-1	TRBD2	NA	TGCGCCAGCAGCCAGTTAACTTATACTAGCGGAACCCACAATGAGCAGTTCTTC	CASSQLTYTSGTHNEQFF
TRBJ1-4	TRBV30	NA	NA	TGTGCCTGGAGTTTAGGGGCGTATAATGAAAAACTGTTTTTT	CAWSLGAYNEKLFF
TRBJ2-7	TRBV30	NA	few	TGTGCCTGGAGCCAGACTTACCACGAGCAGTACTTC	CAWSQTYHEQYF
TRBJ2-1	TRBV28	TRBD2	NA	TGTGCCAGCAGTCCTTATCTAGCGGGGCCCTACAATGAGCAGTTCTTC	CASSPYLAGPYNEQFF
TRBJ1-4	TRBV6-1	NA	once	TGTGCCAGCAGTGAAGGACACCCTGGGGACTTTAATGAAAAACTGTTTTTT	CASSEGHPGDFNEKLFF
TRBJ1-2	TRBV28	NA	NA	TGTGCCAGCAGTTCCCCCGGGGAATCATTCTATGGCTACACCTTC	CASSSPGESFYGYTF
TRBJ2-1	TRBV11-2	TRBD2	NA	TGTGCCAGCAGCTCACATAAGGGCGGGGGGCCAGGGGTCTTC	CASSSHKGGGPGVF
TRBJ1-5	TRBV21-1	NA	NA	TGTGCCAGCAGCAAACTTCGGGGTTATAGCAATCAGCCCCAGCATTTT	CASSKLRGYSNQPQHF
TRBJ2-7	TRBV27	NA	few	TGTGCCAGCAGTCCGTTCATCGGGGGACGGCCCGAGCAGTACTTC	CASSPFIGGRPEQYF
TRBJ2-3	TRBV28	TRBD2	NA	TGTGCCAGCAGTTTCTACACTAGCGGGAGTATGAATACGCAGTATTTT	CASSFYTSGSMNTQYF
TRBJ2-2	TRBV7-9	NA	NA	TGTTCCAGCAGCTTATTTGCTACGAACACCGGGGAGCTGTTTTTT	CSSSLFATNTGELFF
TRBJ1-1	TRBV2	TRBD1	once	TGTGCCAGCAGTGGTCAACCGGGACAGGGGGCAGGAGCTTTCTTT	CASSGQPGQGAGAFF
TRBJ1-1	TRBV19	TRBD1	NA	TGTGCCAGTAGTACCACCGGGACAGTGAACACTGAAGCTTTCTTT	CASSTTGTVNTEAFF
TRBJ2-5	TRBV29-1	NA	NA	TGCAGCGTTCAAAGGTGGACAGACAACGGACAAGAGACCCAGTACTTC	CSVQRWTDNGQETQYF
TRBJ2-5	TRBV10-3	TRBD2	NA	TGTGCCATCAGTCGGGCTAGCGGGAGCCCTAGGGAAGAGACCCAGTACTTC	CAISRASGSPREETQYF
TRBJ1-2	TRBV7-9	TRBD1	NA	TGTGCCAGCAGCGGGACAGGGACCTATGGCTACACCTTC	CASSGTGTYGYTF
TRBJ2-7	TRBV10-3	TRBD1	NA	TGTGCCATCAGTCAGGGACAGGGGAGGTTGATCGAGCAGTACTTC	CAISQGQGRLIEQYF
TRBJ1-1	TRBV13	NA	NA	TGTGCCAGCAGCATCCAAAACACTGAAGCTTTCTTT	CASSIQNTEAFF
TRBJ2-7	TRBV19	NA	NA	TGTGCCAGTAGTATTGCCCCAGACAGAAACTACGAGCAGTACTTC	CASSIAPDRNYEQYF
TRBJ2-7	TRBV6-5	NA	NA	TGTGCCAGCAGTCGCCGGGACAAGTGGATCTTC	CASSRRDKWIF
TRBJ2-1	TRBV5-1	NA	few	TGCGCCAGCAGCAGTCAGGGCGGAATGTACAATGAGCAGTTCTTC	CASSSQGGMYNEQFF
TRBJ1-2	TRBV11-2	NA	few	TGTGCCAGCAGTCTACTCCAAAACTATGGCTACACCTTC	CASSLLQNYGYTF
TRBJ1-2	TRBV12-2	NA	NA	TGTGCAAGTCGCTCCCGGTCTGGACAGGGTTATGGCTACACCTTC	CASRSRSGQGYGYTF
TRBJ2-5	TRBV5-1	TRBD1	NA	TGCGCCAGCAGCGTTCAGGGGGCCCAAGAGACCCAGTACTTC	CASSVQGAQETQYF
TRBJ2-5	TRBV7-8	TRBD1	NA	TGTGCCAGCAGCTTAAGACAGGGGGCAGGTTATGAGACCCAGTACTTC	CASSLRQGAGYETQYF
TRBJ1-4	TRBV28	TRBD1	NA	TGTGCCAGCAGCCGCGCCGGGACAGTGGGATGGAAACTGTTTTTT	CASSRAGTVGWKLFF
TRBJ2-3	TRBV7-8	TRBD2	few	TGTGCCAGCAGCTTAATCGGACTAGCGGAGGGCACAGATACGCAGTATTTT	CASSLIGLAEGTDTQYF
TRBJ1-1	TRBV19	NA	NA	TGTGCCAGTAGTGCTGGGGGGACGCTGAACACTGAAGCTTTCTTT	CASSAGGTLNTEAFF
TRBJ2-1	TRBV27	NA	once	TGTGCCAGCAGTTTCTTCCCTTTGGTTGCGGAACTGGAAGATGAGCAGTTCTTC	CASSFFPLVAELEDEQFF
TRBJ2-3	TRBV5-4	TRBD2	NA	TGTGCCAGCAGCTTGTTCGGACTAGCGGGAGGAGATACGCAGTATTTT	CASSLFGLAGGDTQYF
TRBJ2-5	TRBV4-3	TRBD2	NA	TGCGCCAGCAGCCAAACTAGCGGGAGGGCCCCCCAAGAGACCCAGTACTTC	CASSQTSGRAPQETQYF
TRBJ1-1	TRBV5-4	TRBD1	NA	TGTGCCAGCAGCTTTAGGGGACAGGGCGACACTGAAGCTTTCTTT	CASSFRGQGDTEAFF
TRBJ2-1	TRBV5-4	TRBD1	NA	TGTGCCAGCAGCTTGGTTGGACAGGGGGCCGATGAGCAGTTCTTC	CASSLVGQGADEQFF
TRBJ2-7	TRBV5-5	TRBD1	NA	TGTGCCAGCAGCACTACGGACAGGGGCTACGAGCAGTACTTC	CASSTTDRGYEQYF
TRBJ2-3	TRBV19	NA	NA	TGTGCCACCATGGGACTGGTGGGGGATACGCAGTATTTT	CATMGLVGDTQYF
TRBJ1-1	TRBV19	NA	NA	TGTGCCAGTAGTATGACAGGTTCGAACACTGAAGCTTTCTTT	CASSMTGSNTEAFF
TRBJ1-2	TRBV14	NA	NA	TGTGCCAGCAGCCAAGATGCGGGACTGATCGATGGCTACACCTTC	CASSQDAGLIDGYTF
TRBJ2-5	TRBV7-9	NA	NA	TGTGCCAGCAGCTTAGGGGGTTCCAGCGGGCAAGAGACCCAGTACTTC	CASSLGGSSGQETQYF